Listed below are T cell receptor beta chains from one sample, sequenced in a study of T cells in Graves' hyperthyroidism and ophthalmopathy. TCRdb analysed the multiplex PCR reads with MiXCR anew, one entry per CDR3 protein. The sample holds more than 550,000 distinct CDR3 sequences, about 45% seen once. Sequenced: peripheral blood or thyroid tissue (not recorded which). These receptors were obtained from an adult man with Graves' disease, either hyperthyroidism or ophthalmopathy (not recorded which). Both conserved end residues are part of each CDR3. D genes are given only for firm matches. Size is stated for part of the rows, as once, few or many counts, or as a class when the clone is expanded.

CDR3 length: 17; D gene: TRBD2; V gene: TRBV2; clone size: .; J gene: TRBJ2-5; CDR3 protein: CASSERGGGPGQETQYF; CDR3 DNA: TGTGCCAGCAGTGAACGCGGGGGGGGGCCGGGGCAAGAGACCCAGTACTTC
CDR3 length: 13; D gene: TRBD1; V gene: TRBV20-1; clone size: .; J gene: TRBJ1-5; CDR3 protein: CSASQDRDQPQHF; CDR3 DNA: TGCAGTGCTAGCCAGGACAGGGATCAGCCCCAGCATTTT
CDR3 length: 15; D gene: .; V gene: TRBV2; clone size: many; J gene: TRBJ1-6; CDR3 protein: CASSERPLGGNPLHF; CDR3 DNA: TGTGCCAGCAGTGAACGGCCCCTTGGGGGGAATCCCCTCCACTTT
CDR3 length: 18; D gene: TRBD1; V gene: TRBV7-3; clone size: .; J gene: TRBJ2-6; CDR3 protein: CASSEAQGAYTGANVLTF; CDR3 DNA: TGTGCCAGCAGTGAGGCACAGGGGGCCTACACCGGGGCCAACGTCCTGACTTTC
CDR3 length: 12; D gene: .; V gene: TRBV7-9; clone size: many; J gene: TRBJ1-3; CDR3 protein: CGGTNSGNTIYF; CDR3 DNA: TGTGGCGGGACCAACTCTGGAAACACCATATATTTT
CDR3 length: 15; D gene: .; V gene: TRBV4-1; clone size: few; J gene: TRBJ1-3; CDR3 protein: CASSQQQGSGNTIYF; CDR3 DNA: TGCGCCAGCAGCCAACAACAGGGCTCTGGAAACACCATATATTTT
CDR3 length: 14; D gene: .; V gene: TRBV14; clone size: few; J gene: TRBJ1-1; CDR3 protein: CASSQDLSLSEAFF; CDR3 DNA: TGTGCCAGCAGCCAAGATTTAAGTTTAAGTGAAGCTTTCTTT
CDR3 length: 15; D gene: TRBD1; V gene: TRBV25-1; clone size: .; J gene: TRBJ2-5; CDR3 protein: CASGRTGKGKETQYF; CDR3 DNA: TGTGCCAGCGGTCGGACAGGGAAGGGGAAAGAGACCCAGTACTTC
CDR3 length: 15; D gene: .; V gene: TRBV11-3; clone size: few; J gene: TRBJ1-4; CDR3 protein: CASSLVGGAYEKLFF; CDR3 DNA: TGTGCCAGCAGCTTGGTCGGGGGCGCTTATGAAAAACTGTTTTTT
CDR3 length: 16; D gene: .; V gene: TRBV20-1; clone size: once; J gene: TRBJ1-2; CDR3 protein: CSAFLLDRRKNYGYTF; CDR3 DNA: TGCAGTGCCTTTCTCCTTGACAGAAGAAAGAACTATGGCTACACCTTC
CDR3 length: 13; D gene: TRBD2; V gene: TRBV7-2; clone size: .; J gene: TRBJ2-7; CDR3 protein: CAGPCLLAGAQYF; CDR3 DNA: TGTGCCGGGCCCTGCTTACTAGCGGGAGCTCAGTACTTC
CDR3 length: 16; D gene: .; V gene: TRBV7-9; clone size: .; J gene: TRBJ1-6; CDR3 protein: CASSFDGRAGNSPLHF; CDR3 DNA: TGTGCCAGCAGCTTCGACGGCAGGGCGGGGAATTCACCCCTCCACTTT
CDR3 length: 14; D gene: TRBD2; V gene: TRBV20-1; clone size: few; J gene: TRBJ2-5; CDR3 protein: CSARDGGAGETQYF; CDR3 DNA: TGCAGTGCTAGAGACGGGGGGGCCGGAGAGACCCAGTACTTC
CDR3 length: 13; D gene: .; V gene: TRBV7-9; clone size: many; J gene: TRBJ1-4; CDR3 protein: CASSSKIDEKLFF; CDR3 DNA: TGTGCCAGCAGCTCCAAAATTGATGAAAAACTGTTTTTT
CDR3 length: 14; D gene: .; V gene: TRBV6-5; clone size: .; J gene: TRBJ2-7; CDR3 protein: CASSSVAESYEQYF; CDR3 DNA: TGTGCCAGCAGCTCAGTAGCGGAATCCTACGAGCAGTACTTC